These T cell receptor beta chains were read from a single sample in a study of beta chain features in type 1 diabetes. The protocol was immunoSEQ multiplex PCR, while the TCRdb copy is restricted to in-frame clones and leaves out a portion. The sample shows about 620,000 clones, 15% of them seen only once. Sequenced sample: naive CD4+ T cells from blood. The receptors originated from a man between 18 and 29 years old in good health. Both conserved end residues are part of each CDR3. D genes are given only for firm matches. Part of the rows lack a size; the others show once, few, many or a class for expanded clones.

size | D | J | V | DNA | CDR3
few | TRBD1 | TRBJ2-2 | TRBV18 | TGTGCCAGCTCACACCTCGGAAGAGGACAGGGTAACACCGGGGAGCTGTTTTTT | CASSHLGRGQGNTGELFF
NA | TRBD2 | TRBJ2-5 | TRBV5-1 | TGCGCCAGCAGCGCGAGACTAGCGGGGGGTCCTCAAGAGACCCAGTACTTC | CASSARLAGGPQETQYF
NA | TRBD2 | TRBJ2-3 | TRBV4-3 | TGCGCCAGCAGCCAAGGGACTAGCGGGAGGTGGGCAGATACGCAGTATTTT | CASSQGTSGRWADTQYF
few | NA | TRBJ2-3 | TRBV7-2 | TGTGCCAGCAGCTCATACGGGGGGCCAGATACGCAGTATTTT | CASSSYGGPDTQYF
few | TRBD2 | TRBJ2-3 | TRBV7-3 | TGTGCCAGCAGCATTAGCGGGGGAAGTCCCACAGATACGCAGTATTTT | CASSISGGSPTDTQYF
NA | TRBD2 | TRBJ2-3 | TRBV6-5 | TGTGCCAGCAGTTACCGAAACGGGAGGGGCACAGATACGCAGTATTTT | CASSYRNGRGTDTQYF
NA | NA | TRBJ2-7 | TRBV19 | TGTGCCAGTAGTTTGGCCCACCGGGGGACCTACGAGCAGTACTTC | CASSLAHRGTYEQYF
NA | TRBD1 | TRBJ2-7 | TRBV4-1 | TGCGCCAGCAGCTCGGGACAGAGAAATTACGAGCAGTACTTC | CASSSGQRNYEQYF
NA | NA | TRBJ1-1 | TRBV20-1 | TGCAGTGCTCGCGAACGAGATTTCTTT | CSARERDFF
NA | NA | TRBJ1-4 | TRBV5-1 | TGCGCCAGCAGCTTGCCAGAAGGACCTAATGAAAAACTGTTTTTT | CASSLPEGPNEKLFF
few | TRBD2 | TRBJ2-7 | TRBV11-2 | TGTGCCAGCAGCTTAGCCCTGTCGGGGGGGCCCTACGAGCAGTACTTC | CASSLALSGGPYEQYF
many | TRBD1 | TRBJ2-6 | TRBV10-3 | TGTGCCATCAGTCCCACCGGACAGGGGGCGTCTGGGGCCAACGTCCTGACTTTC | CAISPTGQGASGANVLTF
few | NA | TRBJ2-1 | TRBV6-5 | TGTGCCAGCAGTTACCGGACCCTGGGTAAGAATGAGCAGTTCTTC | CASSYRTLGKNEQFF
few | NA | TRBJ2-5 | TRBV29-1 | TGCAGCGTTAGGTCCGGGGAGACCCAGTACTTC | CSVRSGETQYF
NA | TRBD1 | TRBJ1-1 | TRBV7-9 | TGTGCCAGCAGCCCGGGACAGATGAACACTGAAGCTTTCTTT | CASSPGQMNTEAFF
few | NA | TRBJ2-5 | TRBV6-6 | TGTGCCAGCAGTTATTATTCGCTAGCCCGGGAGACCCAGTACTTC | CASSYYSLARETQYF
NA | TRBD1 | TRBJ2-7 | TRBV2 | TGTGCCAGCAGTGAATTGAGTACAGGGGCCTACGAGCAGTACTTC | CASSELSTGAYEQYF
few | TRBD1 | TRBJ2-6 | TRBV11-2 | TGTGCCAGCAGCTTCCCCCCGGGACAGGGGGCGCTTGGGGCCAACGTCCTGACTTTC | CASSFPPGQGALGANVLTF
NA | NA | TRBJ1-1 | TRBV18 | TGTGCCAGCTCAGAGTCAGGCTACACTGAAGCTTTCTTT | CASSESGYTEAFF
few | NA | TRBJ2-7 | TRBV10-3 | TGTGCCATCAGTGAGCTTTCCTACGAGCAGTACTTC | CAISELSYEQYF
NA | TRBD2 | TRBJ2-1 | TRBV4-3 | TGCGCCAGCAGCCAAGATGGGTTCCAGGGACTAGCGGGGGCGGGGAATGAGCAGTTCTTC | CASSQDGFQGLAGAGNEQFF
few | NA | TRBJ1-5 | TRBV6-5 | TGTGCCAGCAGTTACTCGGTGTTAGGGAGTCAGCCCCAGCATTTT | CASSYSVLGSQPQHF
NA | NA | TRBJ2-7 | TRBV13 | TGTGCCAGCAGCTTCCGCGGCGAGCAGTACTTC | CASSFRGEQYF
NA | TRBD2 | TRBJ2-7 | TRBV7-4 | TGTGCCAGCAGCTTGATCCTTAGCGGGAGCTACTCCTACGAGCAGTACTTC | CASSLILSGSYSYEQYF
NA | NA | TRBJ2-3 | TRBV25-1 | TGTGCCAGCAGTGAATTCACAGGCACAGATACGCAGTATTTT | CASSEFTGTDTQYF
NA | NA | TRBJ2-7 | TRBV18 | TGTGCCAGCTCGTCCAGGCCTTACGAGCAGTACTTC | CASSSRPYEQYF
NA | TRBD1 | TRBJ2-4 | TRBV29-1 | TGCAGCGTTGCACCTTCAGGGGGCAGTAAAAACATTCAGTACTTC | CSVAPSGGSKNIQYF
few | TRBD1 | TRBJ1-6 | TRBV2 | TGTGCCAGCATCACCGGGACAGGGGAATGGAATTCACCCCTCCACTTT | CASITGTGEWNSPLHF
few | NA | TRBJ2-2 | TRBV18 | TGTGCCAGCTCACCTCAGGCACAGGCGAACACCGGGGAGCTGTTTTTT | CASSPQAQANTGELFF
few | NA | TRBJ2-7 | TRBV2 | TGTGCCAGCGGTCGACAGCCATTCGCCGAGCAGTACTTC | CASGRQPFAEQYF
NA | NA | TRBJ2-5 | TRBV7-9 | TGTGCCAGCAGCTTTCAGTCGGGAGCGGTAGAGACCCAGTACTTC | CASSFQSGAVETQYF
NA | NA | TRBJ1-5 | TRBV4-3 | TGCGCCAGCAGCCAAGGGCCCGACAGAAGGCAGCCCCAGCATTTT | CASSQGPDRRQPQHF
few | NA | TRBJ1-5 | TRBV5-4 | TGTGCCAGCGGGCCAAGGGACCAGCCCCAGCATTTT | CASGPRDQPQHF
NA | NA | TRBJ1-1 | TRBV6-4 | TGTGCCAGCAGGGAACAGGGTACCATCTCGAACACTGAAGCTTTCTTT | CASREQGTISNTEAFF
few | NA | TRBJ2-5 | TRBV15 | TGTGCCACCAGCACTGGGCAAGAGACCCAGTACTTC | CATSTGQETQYF
NA | TRBD1 | TRBJ2-7 | TRBV10-3 | TGTGCCATCAGTGAATCGACAGGGGCCTCCTACGAGCAGTACTTC | CAISESTGASYEQYF
few | NA | TRBJ2-4 | TRBV10-3 | TGTGCCATCAGGGGGGGCGGATCCAAAAACATTCAGTACTTC | CAIRGGGSKNIQYF
few | TRBD2 | TRBJ2-4 | TRBV7-8 | TGTGCCAGCAGCTTACGGCTAGCGGGAGGGCTGGACGCCAAAAACATTCAGTACTTC | CASSLRLAGGLDAKNIQYF
few | NA | TRBJ1-1 | TRBV7-2 | TGTGCCAGCAGCCCCCGGAGCCGGCCGAACACTGAAGCTTTCTTT | CASSPRSRPNTEAFF